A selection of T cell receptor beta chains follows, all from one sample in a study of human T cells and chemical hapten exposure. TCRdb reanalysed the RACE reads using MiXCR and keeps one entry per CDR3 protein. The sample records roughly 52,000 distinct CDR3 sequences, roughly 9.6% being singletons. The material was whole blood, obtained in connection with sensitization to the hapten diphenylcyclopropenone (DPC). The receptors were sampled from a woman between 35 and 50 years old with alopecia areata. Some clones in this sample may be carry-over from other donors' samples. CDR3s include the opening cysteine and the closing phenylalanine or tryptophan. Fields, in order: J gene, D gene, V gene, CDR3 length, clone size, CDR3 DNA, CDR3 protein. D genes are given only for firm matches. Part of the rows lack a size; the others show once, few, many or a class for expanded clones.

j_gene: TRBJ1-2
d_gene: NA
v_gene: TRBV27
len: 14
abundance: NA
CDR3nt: TGTGCCAGCAGTTTAGATCCAGAAGGCTATGGCTACACCTTC
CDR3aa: CASSLDPEGYGYTF

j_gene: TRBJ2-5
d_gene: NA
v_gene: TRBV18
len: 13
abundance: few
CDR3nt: TGTGCCAGCTCAACCGGGGCGGCAGAGGCCCAGTACTTC
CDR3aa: CASSTGAAEAQYF

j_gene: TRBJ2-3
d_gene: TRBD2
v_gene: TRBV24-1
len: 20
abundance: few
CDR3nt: TGTGCCACCAGTGATTTGGTCGTCGGTAGCGGGGGCCCTACCACAGATACGCAGTATTTT
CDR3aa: CATSDLVVGSGGPTTDTQYF

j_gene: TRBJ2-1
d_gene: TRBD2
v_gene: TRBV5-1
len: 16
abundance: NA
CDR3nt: TGCGCCAGCAGCTTGGCCGGACTAGCGGCCTACAATGAGCAGTTCTTC
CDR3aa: CASSLAGLAAYNEQFF

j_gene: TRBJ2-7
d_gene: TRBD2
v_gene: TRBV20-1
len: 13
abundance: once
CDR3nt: TGCAGAGTCCCTTGGGAGGGAAGGGTCGAGCAGTACTTC
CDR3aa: CRVPWEGRVEQYF

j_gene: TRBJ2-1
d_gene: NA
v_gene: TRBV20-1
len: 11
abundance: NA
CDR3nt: TGCAGTGCGCGGACCCTCCATGAGCAGTTCTTC
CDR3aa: CSARTLHEQFF

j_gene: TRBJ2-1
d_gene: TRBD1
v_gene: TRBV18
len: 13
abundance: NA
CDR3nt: TGTGCCAGCTCCCCCGGACAGGGAGGTGAGCAGTTCTTC
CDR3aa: CASSPGQGGEQFF

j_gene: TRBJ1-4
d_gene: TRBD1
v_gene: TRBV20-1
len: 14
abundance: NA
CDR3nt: TGCAGCGCCCATAAGGGACAGGGGTGGGAAAAACTGTTTTTT
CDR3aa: CSAHKGQGWEKLFF

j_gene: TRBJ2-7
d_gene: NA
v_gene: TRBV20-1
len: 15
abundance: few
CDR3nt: TGCAGTGCTAGGGGTGGTTACAGTGGGACCTACGAGCAGTACTTC
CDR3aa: CSARGGYSGTYEQYF

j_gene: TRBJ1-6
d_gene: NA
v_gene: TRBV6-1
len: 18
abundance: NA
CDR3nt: TGTGCCAGCAGTGAAGTTCCGAGGTGGGGCAGGAATAATTCACCCCTCCACTTT
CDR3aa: CASSEVPRWGRNNSPLHF

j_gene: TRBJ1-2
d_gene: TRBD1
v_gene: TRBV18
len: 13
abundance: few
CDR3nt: TGTGCCAGCTCACGACAGGGCGGGAATGGCTACACCTTC
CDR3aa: CASSRQGGNGYTF

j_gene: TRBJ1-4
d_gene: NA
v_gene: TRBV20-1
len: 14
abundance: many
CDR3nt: TGCAGTGCTAGAGATTCGGTAACTAATGAAAAACTGTTTTTT
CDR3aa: CSARDSVTNEKLFF

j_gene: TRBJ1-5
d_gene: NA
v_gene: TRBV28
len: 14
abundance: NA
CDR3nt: TGTGCCAGCAGTTTCCAGGGCCGAAATCAGCCCCAGCATTTT
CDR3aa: CASSFQGRNQPQHF

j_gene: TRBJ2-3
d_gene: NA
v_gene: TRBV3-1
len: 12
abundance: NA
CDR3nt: TGTGCCAGCAGCCTTACAGAAGATACGCAGTATTTT
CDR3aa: CASSLTEDTQYF

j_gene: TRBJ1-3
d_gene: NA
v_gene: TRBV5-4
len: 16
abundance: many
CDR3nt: TGTGCCAGCAGCTTGCGGGGGTCCCTCTCTGGAAACACCATATATTTT
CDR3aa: CASSLRGSLSGNTIYF

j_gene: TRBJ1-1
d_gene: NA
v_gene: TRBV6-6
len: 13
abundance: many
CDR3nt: TGTGCCAATCGACAGTACCAGAACACTGAAGCTTTCTTT
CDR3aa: CANRQYQNTEAFF

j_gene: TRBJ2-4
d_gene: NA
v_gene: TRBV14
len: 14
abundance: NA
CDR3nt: TGTGCCAGCAGCCAAGAAGGGGGCAAAAACATTCAGTACTTC
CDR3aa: CASSQEGGKNIQYF

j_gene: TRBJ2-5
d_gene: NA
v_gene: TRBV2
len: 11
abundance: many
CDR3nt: TGTGCCAGCAAGACTTTGGAGACCCAGTACTTC
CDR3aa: CASKTLETQYF

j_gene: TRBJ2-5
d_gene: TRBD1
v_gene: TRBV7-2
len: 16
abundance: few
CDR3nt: TGTGCCAGCAGCTTTAATCCGACAGGGGGCTCGGAGACCCAGTACTTC
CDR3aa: CASSFNPTGGSETQYF

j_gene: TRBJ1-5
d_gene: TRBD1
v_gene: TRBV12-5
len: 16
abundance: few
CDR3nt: TGTGCTAGTGGAAGACAGGGAAGGGTTAGCAATCAGCCCCAGCATTTT
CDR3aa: CASGRQGRVSNQPQHF

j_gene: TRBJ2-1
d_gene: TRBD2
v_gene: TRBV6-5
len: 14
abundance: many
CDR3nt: TGTGCCAGCCGGACTAGCGGATACTACAATGAGCAGTTCTTC
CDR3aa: CASRTSGYYNEQFF

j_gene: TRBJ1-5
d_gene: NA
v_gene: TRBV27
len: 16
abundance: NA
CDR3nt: TGTGCCAGCAGGGAATTACAGGGAAGTGGCAATCAGCCCCAGCATTTT
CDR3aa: CASRELQGSGNQPQHF

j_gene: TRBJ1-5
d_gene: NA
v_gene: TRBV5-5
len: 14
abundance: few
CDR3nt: TGTGCCAGCAGCCCTCAGGTTACCAATCAGCCCCAGCATTTT
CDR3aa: CASSPQVTNQPQHF

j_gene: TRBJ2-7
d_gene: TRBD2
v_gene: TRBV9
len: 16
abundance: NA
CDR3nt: TGTGCCGGGACTGTAGTCGGCGGGAGTCCCCCCTACGAGCAGTACTTC
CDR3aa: CAGTVVGGSPPYEQYF

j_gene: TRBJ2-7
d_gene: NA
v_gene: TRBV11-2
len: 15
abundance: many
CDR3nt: TGTGCCAGCAGCTTAGCCGGGACGGCCTTGAGGGAGCAGTACTTC
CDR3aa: CASSLAGTALREQYF

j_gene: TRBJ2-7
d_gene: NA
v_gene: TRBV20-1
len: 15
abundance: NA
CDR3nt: TGCAGTGCTGGAAGCACAGGGCTCGGTTCCTACGAGCAGTACTTC
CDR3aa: CSAGSTGLGSYEQYF

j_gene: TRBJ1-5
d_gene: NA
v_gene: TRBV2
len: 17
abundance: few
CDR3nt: TGTGCCAGCAGTTATGCCGGGACACGCTATAGCAATCAGCCCCAGCATTTT
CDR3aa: CASSYAGTRYSNQPQHF

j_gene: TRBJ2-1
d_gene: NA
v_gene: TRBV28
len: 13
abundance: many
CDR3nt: TGTGCCAGCACCCTCCCGTCTTCGGATGAGCAGTTCTTC
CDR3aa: CASTLPSSDEQFF

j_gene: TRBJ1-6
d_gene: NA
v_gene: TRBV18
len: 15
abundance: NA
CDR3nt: TGTGTCAGCTCACCGGGGCCGCCACTCAATTCACCCCTCCACTTT
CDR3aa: CVSSPGPPLNSPLHF

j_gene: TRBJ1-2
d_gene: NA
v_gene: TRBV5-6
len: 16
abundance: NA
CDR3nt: TGTGCCAGCAGCTTGGGTCAGCTGATGGGCAACTATGGCTACACCTTC
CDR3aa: CASSLGQLMGNYGYTF

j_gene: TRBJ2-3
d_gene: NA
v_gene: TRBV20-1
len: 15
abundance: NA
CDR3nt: TGCAGTGCTAACTCCGGGACGGCTAGCACAGATACGCAGTATTTT
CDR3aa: CSANSGTASTDTQYF

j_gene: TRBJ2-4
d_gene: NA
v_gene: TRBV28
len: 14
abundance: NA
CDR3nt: TGTGCCAGCAGTTTAGAGGAGGGGAAAAACATTCGGTACTTC
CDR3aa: CASSLEEGKNIRYF

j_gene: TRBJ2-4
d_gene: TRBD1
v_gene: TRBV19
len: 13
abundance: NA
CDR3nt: TGTGCCAGTAGTGTACAGGGGGCGGACATTCAGTACTTC
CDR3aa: CASSVQGADIQYF

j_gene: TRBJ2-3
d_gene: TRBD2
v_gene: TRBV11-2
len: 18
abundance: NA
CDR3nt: TGTGCCAGCAGCCCCCGCCTGTCCGGCGGGGGACTGGCCGATACGCAGTATTTT
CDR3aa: CASSPRLSGGGLADTQYF

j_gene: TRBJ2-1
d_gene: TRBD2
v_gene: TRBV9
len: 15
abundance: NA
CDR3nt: TGTGCCAGCAGCGTAGAGGGGACTAGCAGAGATGAGCAGTTCTTC
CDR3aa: CASSVEGTSRDEQFF

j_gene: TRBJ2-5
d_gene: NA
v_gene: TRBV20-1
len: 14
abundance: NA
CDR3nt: TGCAGTGCCCCATTGGTGGGGGACCAAGAGACCCAGTACTTC
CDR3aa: CSAPLVGDQETQYF

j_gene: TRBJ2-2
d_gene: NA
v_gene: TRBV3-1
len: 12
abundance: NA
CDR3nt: TGTGCCAGCAGCCAAACGGGGAGGGAGCTGTTTTTT
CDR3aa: CASSQTGRELFF

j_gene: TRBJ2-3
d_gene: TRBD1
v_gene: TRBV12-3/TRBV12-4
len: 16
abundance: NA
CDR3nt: TGTGCCAGCAGTCGTCCGGGACAGGGTATCACAGATACGCAGTATTTT
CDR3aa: CASSRPGQGITDTQYF

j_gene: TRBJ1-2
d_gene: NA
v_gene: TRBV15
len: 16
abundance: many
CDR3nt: TGTGCCACCAGCAGAGACTCTAGACGGGGACTGGAGGGCTACACCTTC
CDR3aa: CATSRDSRRGLEGYTF

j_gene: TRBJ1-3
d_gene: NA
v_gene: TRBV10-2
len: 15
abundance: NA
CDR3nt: TGCGCCAGCAGTGGGCGGGATCTCTCTGGAAACACCATATATTTT
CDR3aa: CASSGRDLSGNTIYF

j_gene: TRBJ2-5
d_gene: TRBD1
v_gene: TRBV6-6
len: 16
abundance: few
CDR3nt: TGTGCCAGCAGAACCACAGGGGCTCGCCCCCAAGAGACCCAGTACTTC
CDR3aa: CASRTTGARPQETQYF

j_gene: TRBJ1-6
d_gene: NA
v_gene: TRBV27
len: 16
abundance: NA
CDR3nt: TGTGCCAGCAGGCTCGGGCGACTCTCCTATAATTCACCCCTCCACTTT
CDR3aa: CASRLGRLSYNSPLHF

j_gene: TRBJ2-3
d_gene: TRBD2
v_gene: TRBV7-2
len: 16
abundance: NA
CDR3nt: TGTGCCAGCAGCGCGGGACTAGCGGGGGGCACAGATACGCAGTATTTT
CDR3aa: CASSAGLAGGTDTQYF

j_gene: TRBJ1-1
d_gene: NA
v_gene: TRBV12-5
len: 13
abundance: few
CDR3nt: TGTGCTAGTGGCCAAGGGTCGGGCACTGAAGCTTTCTTT
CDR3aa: CASGQGSGTEAFF

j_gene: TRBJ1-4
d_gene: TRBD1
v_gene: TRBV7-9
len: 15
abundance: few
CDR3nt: TGTGCCAGCAGCACAGGGGGCACAAAGGGGGAAAAACTGTTTTTT
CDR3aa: CASSTGGTKGEKLFF

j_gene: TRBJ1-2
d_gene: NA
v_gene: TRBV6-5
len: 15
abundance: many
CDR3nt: TGTGCCAGCAGTCCCTGGATAGGTGCTTTTTATGGCTACACCTTC
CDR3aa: CASSPWIGAFYGYTF

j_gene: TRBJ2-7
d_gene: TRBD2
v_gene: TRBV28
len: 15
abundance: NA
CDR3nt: TGTGCCAGCACCCGGATGGGCAGCGGGAGTTACGAGCAGTACTTC
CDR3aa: CASTRMGSGSYEQYF

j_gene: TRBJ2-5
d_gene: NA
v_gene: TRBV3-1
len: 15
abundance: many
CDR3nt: TGTGCCAGCAGCCAAGCGCCCGGGATACAAGAGACCCAGTACTTC
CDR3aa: CASSQAPGIQETQYF